Following are 22 T cell receptor beta chains from one sample sequenced in a study of shared clonotypes between healthy human individuals. TCRdb's table, derived via immunoSEQ multiplex PCR, lists solely in-frame clones and lacks some. Of around 2.3 million clones listed, approximately 96% were seen once; the top ten hold 0.1% to 0.15%. Sequencing used naive CD4+ T cells sorted from blood. Described subset: CD45RA+ positively selected. Receptor source: a man aged 18 to 29 in good health.

This chain joins TRBV6-5 and TRBJ1-1, with 7 bases identical to TRBD1. CDR3 length: 14 residues. V trimming: 6 bases; J trimming: 5 bases; junction bases outside the gene matches: 9. Germline V CDR1 and CDR2: MNHEY, SVGAGI. As DNA, the CDR3 is TGTGCCAGCAGGCGAGGGGGCAAGGGAACTGAAGCTTTCTTT. Translating gives CASRRGGKGTEAFF.

This clone was seen a single time. The chain is built from TRBV5-4 and TRBJ2-7; no definite D call. This CDR3 comprises 13 residues. The germline CDR1 and CDR2 sequences are SGHNT and YYREEE (reference sequence). V was pared by 3 bases and J by 3 bases, with 10 bases between. CDR3 sequence (DNA): TGTGCCAGCAGCTCTGGAACTCGCTACGAGCAGTACTTC. Translated, it gives CASSSGTRYEQYF.

The chain joins TRBV7-8 to TRBJ2-7; no clear D. The germline V gene encodes CDR1 SGHVS and CDR2 FQNEAQ. V shed 1 base and J shed 4 bases, with 5 bases lying between them. The CDR3 spans 12 residues. The CDR3 bases are TGTGCCAGCAGCTTAGGACGGTACGAGCAGTACTTC. Protein: CASSLGRYEQYF.

The chain is built from TRBV19 and TRBJ1-2, with D unclear. Deletions cut 3 bases from V and 6 bases from J, with 8 bases between. The CDR3 spans 12 residues. CDR1 is LNHDA, CDR2 SQIVND, per germline (reference sequence). The CDR3 region has the DNA TGTGCCAGTAGTATTCCCTCTCATGGCTACACCTTC. It yields the protein CASSIPSHGYTF.

The CDR3 loop reads CASSVANRDYGYTF. Here the CDR3 DNA reads TGTGCCAGCAGCGTAGCAAACAGGGACTATGGCTACACCTTC. The rearrangement joins TRBV9 to TRBJ1-2; the D gene is possibly TRBD1 (6 bases). Trimming took off 0 bases at V and 3 bases at J, with 9 bases between the two ends. Germline V gene sequence: CDR1 SGDLS, CDR2 YYNGEE. This CDR3 region has 14 residues.

The chain uses TRBV5-1 and TRBJ1-2; D perhaps matches TRBD1 (5 bases). Germline CDR1 reads SGHRS; CDR2 reads YFSETQ. This CDR3 spans 15 amino acids. Trimming took 1 base from V and 4 from J, leaving 14 bases between them. The CDR3 reads CASSLLREGTYGYTF. The CDR3 region has the DNA TGCGCCAGCAGCTTGCTACGAGAGGGGACCTATGGCTACACCTTC.

Notes on this clone: Other DNA variants within this sample encode the same CDR3. V usage is TRBV7-2 and J usage is TRBJ1-6; unclear D gene. This CDR3 spans 14 amino acids. The V and J ends lost 1 base and 7 bases respectively, with 8 bases between them. CDR1 SGHTA and CDR2 FQGNSA come from the germline V gene. CDR3 protein: CASSLDRGNSPLHF. The CDR3, as DNA: TGTGCCAGCAGCTTAGACAGAGGGAATTCACCCCTCCACTTT.

In this sample, this clone turned up once. The genes are TRBV15 and TRBJ1-3, with 7 bases fitting TRBD1. This CDR3 is 16 amino acids long. V lost 4 bases and J lost 0; bases outside the gene matches: 6. The germline gives CDR1 LNHNV, CDR2 YYDKDF (reference sequence). CDR3 loop: CATSMGDSYSGNTIYF. Here the CDR3 DNA reads TGTGCCACCAGCATGGGGGACAGCTACTCTGGAAACACCATATATTTT.

The genes are TRBV10-1 and TRBJ1-5; the D is unclear. The V end lost 0 bases, the J end lost 0 bases, and 18 bases lay between the germline ends. CDR3 length: 19 amino acids. Germline CDR1 WNHNN, CDR2 SYGVQD (reference sequence). The DNA for the CDR3 is TGCGCCAGCAGTGAGTCGAATCTCATCAAGTCTATTAGCAATCAGCCCCAGCATTTT. Translated: CASSESNLIKSISNQPQHF.

The CDR3 coding sequence is TGTGCCACTTCCTACACAGGAAGGGAGACCCAGTACTTC. This gives the protein CATSYTGRETQYF. This chain joins TRBV6-1 and TRBJ2-5; weak D call: TRBD1 (5 bases). Trimming stripped 10 bases from V and 5 bases from J, with 17 bases between. This CDR3 is 13 amino acids long. The germline gives CDR1 MNHNS, CDR2 SASEGT.

On this clone: Other DNA sequences of this sample code for an identical CDR3. V gene TRBV28 combines with J gene TRBJ1-2; 9 positions match TRBD1. The CDR3 consists of 13 residues. V lost 5 bases and J lost 4; bases outside the gene matches: 2. CDR1 and CDR2 from the germline V gene are MDHEN and SYDVKM. The CDR3 DNA sequence: TGTGCCAGCAGTCGGGACAGGGCCTATGGCTACACCTTC. Translating it yields CASSRDRAYGYTF.

The chain links TRBV11-3 to TRBJ2-1, with 14 bases matching TRBD2. The J segment lost 5 bases and the V segment lost 5 bases, leaving 5 bases of the junction unmatched. The CDR3 consists of 16 residues. CDR1 and CDR2 from the germline V gene are SGHNT and YENEEA. The CDR3 here is CASSPRLAGGNNEQFF. CDR3 DNA sequence: TGTGCCAGCAGCCCTCGACTAGCGGGGGGGAACAATGAGCAGTTCTTC.

This sequence joins TRBV6-1 and TRBJ1-1, with a tentative D call TRBD1 (5 bases). The germline V gene encodes CDR1 MNHNS and CDR2 SASEGT. CDR3 size: 13 residues. V was shortened by 1 base and J by 11 bases, with 14 bases between the two germline ends. The CDR3 nucleotides read TGTGCCAGCAGTGAAGAGGGGCAAGGGGAGGCTTTCTTT. Its protein product is CASSEEGQGEAFF.

Only one count was recorded for this clone. The genes are TRBV19 and TRBJ2-6; TRBD1 might be the D (5 bases). Germline V gene data show CDR1 as LNHDA and CDR2 as SQIVND (reference sequence). CDR3 size: 20 residues. The V end was cut by 1 base, the J end by 0 bases, with 19 bases between. This CDR3 is CASSIAPPAGITSGANVLTF. The CDR3 DNA is TGTGCCAGTAGTATAGCCCCCCCGGCAGGGATTACCTCTGGGGCCAACGTCCTGACTTTC.

This chain links TRBV5-1 with TRBJ1-1; D gene uncertain. With 3 bases removed from V and 4 bases from J, the gap between germline ends came to 13 bases. The CDR3 runs to 14 residues. Per germline, CDR1 SGHRS and CDR2 YFSETQ. The CDR3 sequence: CASSSTRGTTEAFF. The CDR3 nucleotides read TGCGCCAGCAGCTCCACTCGGGGTACCACTGAAGCTTTCTTT.

The rearrangement joins TRBV9 to TRBJ2-3; D perhaps matches TRBD2 (6 bases). V dropped 3 bases and J dropped 2 bases, with 25 bases sitting between them. Germline lookup yields CDR1 SGDLS and CDR2 YYNGEE. CDR3 length: 19 amino acids. CDR3 in DNA: TGTGCCAGCAGCGCGCGCGGTTCTAGCGAGTACTTGCACACAGATACGCAGTATTTT. Its protein product is CASSARGSSEYLHTDTQYF.

V and J are TRBV6-5 and TRBJ2-2; possible D gene TRBD1, 5 bases. In germline, CDR1 is MNHEY, CDR2 SVGAGI. This CDR3 has 14 residues. The V and J ends lost 6 bases and 6 bases respectively, with 14 bases between them. The CDR3 sequence: CASRTDQIPGELFF. For the CDR3, the DNA is TGTGCCAGCAGGACAGATCAAATTCCCGGGGAGCTGTTTTTT.

The genes are TRBV28 and TRBJ1-1, with D perhaps TRBD1 (5 bases). Looked up from germline, CDR1 is MDHEN and CDR2 is SYDVKM. The V end lost 7 bases, the J end lost 11 bases, and 14 bases lay between the germline ends. CDR3 length: 11 residues. In DNA form, the CDR3 reads TGTGCCAGCACCATGGGGGACCGGGCTTTCTTT. Its translation: CASTMGDRAFF.

This rearrangement joins TRBV11-1 to TRBJ1-4; D is unresolved. Trimming took 4 bases from V and 4 from J, leaving 10 bases between them. The germline V gene has CDR1 SGHAT and CDR2 FQDESV (reference sequence). This CDR3 is built from 14 residues. The CDR3 sequence is CASSYSDFNEKLFF. CDR3 nucleotide sequence: TGTGCCAGCAGCTACTCGGACTTTAATGAAAAACTGTTTTTT.

The CDR3 loop reads CASSLSLGFHEQYF. Written as DNA, the CDR3 is TGTGCCAGCAGTTTATCTCTGGGCTTCCACGAGCAGTACTTC. The genes are TRBV6-6 and TRBJ2-7; the D is unclear. CDR1 and CDR2 (germline): MNHNY, SVGAGI (reference sequence). Trimming pared 4 bases from V and 5 bases from J, leaving 15 bases between. The CDR3 contains 14 residues.

The chain links TRBV5-1 to TRBJ1-6; D gene unclear. Germline CDR1 and CDR2: SGHRS and YFSETQ. This CDR3 is 13 amino acids long. V dropped 4 bases and J dropped 13 bases, with 15 bases sitting between them. The CDR3, as DNA: TGCGCCAGCAGCCCCGACATGCGTGGGCCCCTCCACTTT. This sequence encodes CASSPDMRGPLHF.

A remark on this clone: This CDR3 is missing its conserved last phenylalanine or tryptophan, likely due to a read error. The DNA is omitted, as the CDR3 cannot be located on it reliably, and the CDR3 follows TCRdb's listing. This chain connects TRBV25-1 to TRBJ1-1; TRBD1, the D gene given by the table, was not confirmed from the DNA. A total of 12 residues make up the CDR3, ends included. From germline, CDR1 is MGHDK and CDR2 SYGVNS. CDR3 protein: CASSGQGGLTTL.